This T cell receptor (beta chain) is from a study of identical twins. A word on this clonotype: Its antigen is undetermined.

CDR1 WSHSY and CDR2 SAAADI come from the germline V gene. V dropped 5 bases and J dropped 4; count of bases not matched to a gene: 7. CDR3 length equals 14 residues. Points from the study as a whole: Shared out-of-frame alpha sequences (those common to twins) showed excess low generation probability. Researchers reported weaker excess twin sharing in beta out-of-frame sequences. Insertions ran lower in abundant cord blood beta clonotypes, though not in memory repertoires.

With template switching, a universal primer site was added, and the cDNA carried unique molecular identifiers. One entry per CDR3 protein, called by TCRdb with MiXCR from the 5' RACE reads. The sample includes 650,000 to 800,000 distinct CDR3 sequences, 8.6% of them seen just once. Separately, the same data were catalogued under a study of yellow fever vaccine responses in identical twins.

This TCR derives from a woman between 18 and 30 years old in good health. The sequencing sample was made of PBMCs. This chain joins TRBV10-2 and TRBJ2-5, with TRBD2 identical over 7 bases. CDR3 sequence reads: CASSLGGEAETQYF. Here the CDR3 DNA reads TGCGCCAGCAGTCTGGGGGGGGAGGCAGAGACCCAGTACTTC.